This TCR beta chain was sequenced for a study of cytomegalovirus exposure and HLA in healthy donors. This clone showed up just a few times. The antigen remains undetermined. The CDR3 contains 14 residues. Trimming took off 7 bases at V and 3 bases at J, with 13 bases between the two ends. Germline CDR1 and CDR2: SGHNT and YYREEE (reference sequence). The PCR made use of 60 Vbeta and 13 Jbeta primers. The table came from immunoSEQ multiplex PCR; TCRdb's copy has only in-frame clones and leaves some out. Among around 98,000 clones listed, nearly 80% were seen once. Study findings and constraints: Most CMV-associated TCR beta chains appeared HLA-restricted in a later analysis. The authors assumed roughly uniform sequencing depth across donors for presence/absence analyses. The study carried out a later analysis of TCR beta sequences. It associated around 17,000 of them with specific HLA alleles at a false discovery rate of 0.05. Information on immune exposure was restricted to one variable (CMV serostatus).

The receptor was derived from a woman in her thirties or forties in good health and CMV-seronegative. The sequencing input was PBMCs. The J gene is TRBJ1-4, the V gene TRBV5-4, with D tentatively TRBD1 (6 bases). The CDR3 reads CASGMTGPNEKLFF. The CDR3 DNA reads TGTGCCAGCGGCATGACAGGACCTAATGAAAAACTGTTTTTT.